Below, 30 T cell receptor beta chains from the same sample are listed, as sequenced in a study of cytomegalovirus exposure and HLA in healthy donors. Primers for the PCR totalled 60 Vbeta and 13 Jbeta. The method was immunoSEQ multiplex PCR; TCRdb's version includes in-frame clones alone and lacks a portion of them. Of around 130,000 clones in the sample, 79% were seen once. The sequenced sample consisted of PBMCs. Receptors were obtained from a man younger than 35 in good health and CMV-seronegative.

The chain combines TRBV5-1 with TRBJ1-2, with 7 bases identical to TRBD1. This CDR3 comprises 16 residues. CDR1 is SGHRS and CDR2 is YFSETQ in the germline V gene. With V trimmed by 2 bases and J by 5 bases, 12 bases remained unmatched. CDR3 region: CASSLSLGGEAYGYTF. CDR3 nucleotides: TGCGCCAGCAGCTTATCCCTAGGGGGCGAAGCGTATGGCTACACCTTC. The whole variable domain, remainder taken from reference TRBV5-1 and TRBJ1-2, is KAGVTQTPRYLIKTRGQQVTLSCSPISGHRSVSWYQQTPGQGLQFLFEYFSETQRNKGNFPGRFSGRQFSNSRSEMNVSTLELGDSALYLCASSLSLGGEAYGYTFGSGTRLTVV.

The chain links TRBV28 to TRBJ2-7; 8 bases map to TRBD2. The trim removed 6 bases at V and 5 bases at J, leaving 9 bases unmatched. The CDR3 loop spans 14 amino acids. Germline-derived CDR1 and CDR2 are MDHEN and SYDVKM. CDR3 bases: TGTGCCAGCAGCTCCAGCGGGAGTCGGGACGAGCAGTACGTC. Protein: CASSSSGSRDEQYV.

The J gene is TRBJ1-1, the V gene TRBV6-5, with TRBD1 matching over 9 bases. The germline CDR1 and CDR2 sequences are MNHEY and SVGAGI. This CDR3 has 14 amino acids. J lost 4 bases, V lost 4 bases, and 4 bases had no gene match. The chain's CDR3 is CASSFRQGGTEAFF. CDR3 in DNA: TGTGCCAGCAGTTTTCGACAGGGGGGCACTGAAGCTTTCTTT.

The chain joins TRBV6-6 to TRBJ2-2; TRBD1 agrees at 10 bases. From germline, CDR1 is MNHNY and CDR2 SVGAGI (reference sequence). Trimming removed 5 bases from V and 6 bases from J; junction bases left unmatched: 3. CDR3 length: 14 residues. The CDR3 protein is CASSGTGEAGELFF. The CDR3 region has the DNA TGTGCCAGCAGTGGGACAGGGGAGGCCGGGGAGCTGTTTTTT.

The chain couples TRBV6-5 to TRBJ2-1; 8 bases map to TRBD2. The trim removed 6 bases at V and 8 bases at J, leaving 6 bases unmatched. Germline V gives CDR1 MNHEY, CDR2 SVGAGI. CDR3 length equals 13 residues. CDR3 protein: CASSTGTRHEQFF. CDR3 DNA sequence: TGTGCCAGCAGCACCGGGACTAGACATGAGCAGTTCTTC.

This chain connects TRBV5-1 to TRBJ1-5; 7 nucleotides line up with TRBD1. The CDR3 consists of 14 residues. Trimming took 4 bases from V and 2 from J; bases not matched to a gene: 3. Germline CDR1 is SGHRS and CDR2 is YFSETQ. CDR3 sequence: CASSAGQGNQPQHF. The CDR3 region has the DNA TGCGCCAGCAGCGCCGGACAGGGCAATCAGCCCCAGCATTTT.

V is TRBV5-6 and J is TRBJ2-7, with D possibly matching TRBD1 (6 bases). Germline V gene data show CDR1 as SGHDT and CDR2 as YYEEEE. The CDR3 is 15 residues long. Trimming cost V 1 base and J 2 bases, with 13 bases left between them. The CDR3: CASSLSRDMTYEQYF. Written as DNA, the CDR3 is TGTGCCAGCAGCTTGAGCCGGGACATGACCTACGAGCAGTACTTC.

The V gene is TRBV23-1, the J gene TRBJ1-2; tentative D call: TRBD1 (6 bases). TRBV23-1 is reported as an ORF; its role is uncertain. V was pared by 1 base and J by 0 bases, with 30 bases between. The CDR3 contains 22 residues. The CDR3 DNA reads as TGCGCCAGCAGTCAATTCGGTGCTCGCGGAGGACAGCGAACTCCTGCTAACTATGGCTACACCTTC. This encodes CASSQFGARGGQRTPANYGYTF.

The V gene is TRBV28, the J gene TRBJ1-2; D possibly corresponds to TRBD1 (5 bases). The CDR3 covers 14 residues. The V end was cut by 2 bases, the J end by 7 bases, with 14 bases between. Germline assignment: CDR1 MDHEN and CDR2 SYDVKM. CDR3 in DNA: TGTGCCAGCAGTTTAACCCCAGGGCGCATTGGCTACACCTTC. Its protein is CASSLTPGRIGYTF.

As for this clone: The junction departs from germline at one end; a sequencing error may be responsible. The CDR3 DNA reads TGTGCTAGCAGCCAGGGGTGGGGTCCAGAGACCCAGTACTTC. Translated: CASSQGWGPETQYF. The rearrangement links TRBV7-7 to TRBJ2-5; D is perhaps TRBD1 (6 bases). The CDR3 has 14 residues. Germline CDR1 reads SSHAT; CDR2 reads FNYEAQ (reference sequence).

The genes are TRBV7-2 and TRBJ2-7, with D possibly matching TRBD2 (7 bases). Germline CDR1 SGHTA, CDR2 FQGNSA. CDR3 length equals 15 residues. V lost 3 bases and J 6 bases, leaving 18 bases between the germline ends. CDR3 sequence reads: CASSLVTGRGSEQYF. In DNA, the CDR3 is TGTGCCAGCAGCTTGGTCACAGGGAGGGGGAGCGAGCAGTACTTC.

The rearrangement uses TRBV10-3 and TRBJ2-3, with 7 bases fitting TRBD1. Trimming took 8 bases from V and 6 from J; bases not matched to a gene: 11. The CDR3 runs to 14 residues. Germline V gene lookup returns CDR1 ENHRY and CDR2 SYGVKD. CDR3 nucleotide sequence: TGTGCCATCGGGGCAGGGGGTGACTCGGATACGCAGTATTTT. Protein product: CAIGAGGDSDTQYF.

The V and J genes are TRBV27 and TRBJ1-1, with 7 bases identical to TRBD1. Losses at the gene ends were 1 base for V and 11 bases for J; bases not matched to a gene: 16. From germline, CDR1 is MNHEY and CDR2 SMNVEV (reference sequence). This CDR3 has 16 residues. CDR3 DNA: TGTGCCAGCAGTTTATTTTTCCCGCCCGGGACAGTCGGGGCTTTCTTT. Translating gives CASSLFFPPGTVGAFF.

This clone turned up a few times. The chain combines TRBV9 with TRBJ1-6; maybe TRBD1 (6 bases). From germline, CDR1 is SGDLS and CDR2 YYNGEE. There are 19 residues in the CDR3. V lost 0 bases and J 6 bases, leaving 22 bases between the germline ends. In DNA form, the CDR3 reads TGTGCCAGCAGCGTAGGGGTCAGTGGGGGGGCTACCCCTAATTCACCCCTCCACTTT. It translates to CASSVGVSGGATPNSPLHF.

The genes are TRBV9 and TRBJ2-7, with TRBD2 matching over 13 bases. CDR1 is SGDLS and CDR2 is YYNGEE in the germline V gene. The CDR3 loop spans 16 amino acids. V lost 4 bases to trimming and J lost 5 bases; unmatched junction nucleotides: 9. This chain's CDR3 is CASSPGLAGVSDEQYF. For the CDR3, the DNA is TGTGCCAGCAGCCCAGGACTAGCGGGAGTATCCGACGAGCAGTACTTC.

The V call is TRBV7-2, the J call TRBJ2-2; perhaps TRBD1 as D (6 bases). Trimming took off 3 bases at V and 6 bases at J, with 8 bases between the two ends. CDR1 is SGHTA and CDR2 is FQGNSA in the germline V gene. The CDR3 is 13 residues long. CDR3 protein: CASSFEGAGELFF. In DNA form, the CDR3 reads TGTGCCAGCAGCTTTGAGGGGGCCGGGGAGCTGTTTTTT.

The chain employs TRBV7-2 and TRBJ2-2; TRBD2 matches 9 bases. The CDR3 has 16 amino acids. CDR1 is SGHTA and CDR2 is FQGNSA in the germline V gene. The ends lost 3 bases at V and 3 bases at J; junction bases unmatched: 5. CDR3 sequence: CASSLAGGTYTGELFF. The CDR3 nucleotides read TGTGCCAGCAGCTTGGCGGGGGGGACCTACACCGGGGAGCTGTTTTTT.

V is TRBV29-1 and J is TRBJ2-1; D might be TRBD2 (5 bases). V lost 0 bases and J 7 bases, leaving 19 bases between the germline ends. This CDR3 has 16 residues. CDR1 SQVTM and CDR2 ANQGSEA come from the germline V gene. The CDR3 sequence: CSVEDPDSDGGNEQFF. The CDR3 nucleotides are TGCAGCGTTGAAGACCCGGACTCGGATGGTGGGAATGAGCAGTTCTTC.

The J gene is TRBJ2-5, the V gene TRBV5-1; no definite D call. V lost 2 bases, J lost 3 bases, and 2 bases lay in between. The germline CDR1 and CDR2 sequences are SGHRS and YFSETQ. This CDR3 is built from 11 residues. CDR3 sequence: CASSFEETQYF. The CDR3 DNA reads as TGCGCCAGCAGCTTCGAAGAGACCCAGTACTTC.

On this clone: Other DNA sequences from this sample encode an identical CDR3 as well. The chain recombines TRBV5-1 with TRBJ2-3; maybe TRBD1 (5 bases). V lost 4 bases to trimming and J lost 2 bases, with 11 bases between them. Germline V lookup: CDR1 SGHRS, CDR2 YFSETQ. This CDR3 has 14 residues. CDR3 residues: CASSASGSTDTQYF. DNA for the CDR3: TGCGCCAGCAGCGCATCAGGGTCCACAGATACGCAGTATTTT.

This clone has just a few counts. The chain links TRBV27 to TRBJ1-1, with D possibly TRBD1 on 6 matching bases. Germline CDR1 MNHEY, CDR2 SMNVEV (reference sequence). V was pared by 1 base and J by 4 bases, with 10 bases between. This CDR3 contains 14 residues. As DNA, the CDR3 is TGTGCCAGCAGTTTATTGGGGGCGGTCACTGAAGCTTTCTTT. This codes for CASSLLGAVTEAFF.

V usage is TRBV29-1 and J usage is TRBJ1-2; tentative D call: TRBD1 (6 bases). Germline CDR1 and CDR2: SQVTM and ANQGSEA. The V gene lost 7 bases and the J gene lost 1 base, with 10 bases spanning the gap. The CDR3 has 12 amino acids. DNA of the CDR3: TGCAGCGCCGACAGGAATAACTATGGCTACACCTTC. Translation: CSADRNNYGYTF. The full variable domain, its missing parts supplied by reference TRBV29-1 and TRBJ1-2, is SAVISQKPSRDICQRGTSLTIQCQVDSQVTMMFWYRQQPGQSLTLIATANQGSEATYESGFVIDKFPISRPNLTFSTLTVSNMSPEDSSIYLCSADRNNYGYTFGSGTRLTVV.

CDR3 in amino acids: CASSQERVGDTEAFF. CDR3 nucleotides: TGCGCCAGCAGCCAAGAAAGGGTAGGGGACACTGAAGCTTTCTTT. The rearrangement joins TRBV4-1 to TRBJ1-1, with TRBD1 as a possible D gene (5 bases). Germline CDR1 reads MGHRA; CDR2 reads YSYEKL. V dropped 0 bases and J dropped 3 bases, with 11 bases sitting between them. The CDR3 runs 15 residues.

In DNA form, the CDR3 reads TGCAGTGCTAGAGCGTACAATGAGCAGTTCTTC. Its protein product is CSARAYNEQFF. V gene TRBV20-1 combines with J gene TRBJ2-1; D gene uncertain. Germline V gene lookup returns CDR1 DFQATT and CDR2 SNEGSKA (reference sequence). V was shortened by 1 base and J by 4 bases, with 2 bases between the two germline ends. The CDR3 loop spans 11 amino acids.

The J gene is TRBJ1-6, the V gene TRBV7-9, with TRBD1 as a possible D gene (5 bases). The germline CDR1 and CDR2 sequences are SEHNR and FQNEAQ (reference sequence). The V end was cut by 7 bases, the J end by 12 bases, with 13 bases between. There are 12 residues in the CDR3. The CDR3 sequence: CASTSDSLPLHF. CDR3 DNA sequence: TGTGCCAGCACCTCCGACAGTCTACCCCTCCACTTT.

This sequence joins TRBV15 and TRBJ2-1; weak D call: TRBD2 (6 bases). The CDR3 loop spans 15 amino acids. Germline-derived CDR1 and CDR2 are LNHNV and YYDKDF (reference sequence). The V end was cut by 4 bases, the J end by 6 bases, with 16 bases between. The CDR3 loop is CATSNGHGSFNEQFF. DNA for the CDR3: TGTGCCACCAGCAACGGCCACGGGAGCTTCAATGAGCAGTTCTTC.

The genes are TRBV19 and TRBJ2-7, with 9 bases identical to TRBD1. V trimming: 10 bases; J trimming: 6 bases; junction bases outside the gene matches: 10. The V gene's germline CDR1 is LNHDA and CDR2 SQIVND (reference sequence). The CDR3 is made up of 13 amino acids. The CDR3 DNA reads TGTGCCACACAACCGGGACAGGGCAGCGAGCAGTACTTC. This codes for CATQPGQGSEQYF.

The chain joins TRBV5-4 to TRBJ2-2; TRBD2 matches 12 bases. V lost 1 base to trimming and J lost 4 bases; unmatched junction nucleotides: 5. Germline CDR1 and CDR2: SGHNT and YYREEE (reference sequence). The CDR3 extends over 17 amino acids. CDR3 sequence: CASSLTSGRPPTGELFF. The CDR3 DNA reads as TGTGCCAGCAGCTTGACTAGCGGGAGGCCCCCCACCGGGGAGCTGTTTTTT.

Concerning this clone itself: This CDR3 fails to terminate in the conserved phenylalanine or tryptophan, so it likely reflects a read error. The rearrangement uses TRBV5-4 and TRBJ1-4; D not certain. V was clipped by 0 bases and J by 3 bases, with 12 bases between them. This CDR3 has 16 residues. Germline V gives CDR1 SGHNT, CDR2 YYREEE (reference sequence). CDR3 nucleotide sequence: TGTGCCAGCAGCTTGGGTGGGAGGTCCTCTAATGAAAAACTGTTTCTT. Translating gives CASSLGGRSSNEKLFL.

The chain combines TRBV7-6 with TRBJ1-2, with a weak D call TRBD1 (6 bases). The CDR3 loop spans 13 amino acids. V lost 5 bases and J 7 bases, leaving 14 bases between the germline ends. Germline CDR1 reads SGHVS; CDR2 reads FNYEAQ. CDR3 bases: TGTGCCAGCAGCCTTCAGGGGTTTAGTGGCTACACCTTC. Protein sequence: CASSLQGFSGYTF.